This T cell receptor (beta chain) comes out of a study of blood T cell repertoires in COVID-19. Donors in Cohort 3 counted as recovered after two negative PCRs, clearance, or symptom resolution. CDR1 and CDR2 (germline): WNHNN, SYGVQD (reference sequence). The V and J ends lost 0 bases and 2 bases respectively, with 5 bases between them. The CDR3 has 13 amino acids. Per the authors' pipeline: Nucleated cell counts were estimated from reference gene primer amplification. Libraries were prepared by immunoSEQ multiplex PCR; TCRdb keeps only in-frame clonotypes and omits some of them. The V and J calls and the clone size are those of that table, but D and trimming were determined from the DNA. This sample yields approximately 160,000 clones, of which roughly 87% are seen a single time; more than 6.5% belongs to the top ten.

The sequence was collected from a woman between 50 and 59 years old who had recovered from COVID-19. V and J are TRBV10-1 and TRBJ2-7, with a weak D call TRBD1 (5 bases). The specimen was PBMCs or T cells enriched from blood (not recorded which). CDR3 in amino acids: CASSESGPYEQYF. The CDR3 DNA reads as TGCGCCAGCAGTGAGTCGGGGCCCTACGAGCAGTACTTC.